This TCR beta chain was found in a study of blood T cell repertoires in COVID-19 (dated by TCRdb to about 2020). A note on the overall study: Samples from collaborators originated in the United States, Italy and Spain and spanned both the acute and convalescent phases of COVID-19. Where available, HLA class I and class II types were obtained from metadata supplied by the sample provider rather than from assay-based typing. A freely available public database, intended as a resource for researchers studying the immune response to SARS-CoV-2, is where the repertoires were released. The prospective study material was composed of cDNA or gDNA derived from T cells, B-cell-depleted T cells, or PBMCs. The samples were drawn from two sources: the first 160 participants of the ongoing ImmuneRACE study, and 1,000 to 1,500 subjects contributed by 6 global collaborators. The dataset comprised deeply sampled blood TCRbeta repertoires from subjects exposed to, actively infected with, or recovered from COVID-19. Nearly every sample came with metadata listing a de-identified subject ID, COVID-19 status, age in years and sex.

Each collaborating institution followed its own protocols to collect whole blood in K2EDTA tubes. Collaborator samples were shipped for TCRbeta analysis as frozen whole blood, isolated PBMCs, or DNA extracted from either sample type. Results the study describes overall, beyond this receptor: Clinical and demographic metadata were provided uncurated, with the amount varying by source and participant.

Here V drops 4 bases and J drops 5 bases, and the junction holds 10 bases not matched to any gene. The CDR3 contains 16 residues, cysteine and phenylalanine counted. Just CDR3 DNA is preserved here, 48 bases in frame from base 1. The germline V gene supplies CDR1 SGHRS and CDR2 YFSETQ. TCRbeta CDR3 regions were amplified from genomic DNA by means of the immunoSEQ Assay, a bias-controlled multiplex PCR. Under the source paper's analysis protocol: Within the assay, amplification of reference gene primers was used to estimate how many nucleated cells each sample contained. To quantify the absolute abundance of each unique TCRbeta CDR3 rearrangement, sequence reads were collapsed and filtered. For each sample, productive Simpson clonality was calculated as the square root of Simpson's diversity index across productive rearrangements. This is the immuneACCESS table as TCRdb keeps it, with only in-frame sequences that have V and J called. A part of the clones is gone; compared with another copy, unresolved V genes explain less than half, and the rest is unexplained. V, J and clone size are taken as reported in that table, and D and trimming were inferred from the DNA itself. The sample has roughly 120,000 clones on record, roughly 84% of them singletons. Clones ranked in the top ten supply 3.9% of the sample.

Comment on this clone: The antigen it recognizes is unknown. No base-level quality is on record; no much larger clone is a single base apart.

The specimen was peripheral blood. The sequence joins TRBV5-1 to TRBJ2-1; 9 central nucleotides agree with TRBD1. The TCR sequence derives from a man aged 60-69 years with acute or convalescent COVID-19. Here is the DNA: TGCGCCAGCAGCCGAAGAGCCCGGGACAGGGACAATGAGCAGTTCTTC. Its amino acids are CASSRRARDRDNEQFF.